The rows below give T cell receptor beta chains drawn from one sample of a study of shared clonotypes between healthy human individuals. Some clones are missing from TCRdb's copy, which holds only in-frame ones; the method was immunoSEQ multiplex PCR. Seen here are some 2.4 million clones, more than 85% observed once, and the top ten hold roughly 0.36%. Material: naive CD4+ T cells from PBMCs. All receptors derive from a man aged 18 to 30 in good health. Some clones in this sample may be carry-over from other donors' samples. Both conserved end residues are part of each CDR3. A D gene is named only where the DNA matches it firmly. A row's size may be missing; if present it is once, few, many or a size class.

>TRBJ2-4|NA|TRBD1|TRBV27
CASRPGTGKNIQYF
TGTGCCAGCAGGCCCGGGACAGGCAAAAACATTCAGTACTTC
>TRBJ2-7|NA|NA|TRBV2
CASRTGTATYEQYF
TGTGCCAGCAGAACCGGGACGGCCACCTACGAGCAGTACTTC
>TRBJ1-1|NA|TRBD1|TRBV4-3
CASSRMTGEPEAFF
TGCGCCAGCAGCCGCATGACAGGGGAGCCTGAAGCTTTCTTT
>TRBJ1-3|once|NA|TRBV6-6
CASSYSGGALGNTIYF
TGTGCCAGCAGTTACTCGGGGGGGGCGCTCGGAAACACCATATATTTT
>TRBJ1-3|NA|NA|TRBV27
CASSGGSGNTIYF
TGTGCCAGCAGTGGGGGCTCTGGAAACACCATATATTTT
>TRBJ1-5|NA|NA|TRBV6-5
CASSYVFNQPQHF
TGTGCCAGCAGTTACGTCTTCAATCAGCCCCAGCATTTT
>TRBJ2-7|NA|NA|TRBV6-1
CASSLNRVGYEQYF
TGTGCCAGCAGTTTAAACAGGGTTGGTTACGAGCAGTACTTC
>TRBJ2-1|NA|NA|TRBV19
CASSIEGSYNEQFF
TGTGCCAGTAGTATAGAAGGGTCCTACAATGAGCAGTTCTTC
>TRBJ1-4|NA|NA|TRBV6-5
CASSTDWELFF
TGTGCCAGCAGTACGGACTGGGAACTGTTTTTT
>TRBJ1-5|NA|NA|TRBV7-2
CASSPQGRPGGLGQPQHF
TGTGCCAGCAGCCCACAAGGACGGCCAGGTGGCTTAGGGCAGCCCCAGCATTTT
>TRBJ1-2|NA|TRBD1|TRBV11-2
CASSSEGAGGYTF
TGTGCCAGCAGCTCCGAGGGGGCGGGTGGCTACACCTTC
>TRBJ2-6|NA|NA|TRBV9
CASSVVGQSSGANVLTF
TGTGCCAGCAGCGTAGTAGGACAGTCCTCTGGGGCCAACGTCCTGACTTTC
>TRBJ1-1|NA|NA|TRBV5-1
CASSLAGHTEAFF
TGCGCCAGCAGCTTGGCGGGACACACTGAAGCTTTCTTT
>TRBJ2-1|NA|TRBD1|TRBV7-2
CASSLLRLGQGADEQFF
TGTGCCAGCAGCTTACTTCGCTTGGGACAGGGGGCCGATGAGCAGTTCTTC
>TRBJ2-7|NA|NA|TRBV7-2
CASTLEVGAYEQYF
TGTGCCAGCACCCTCGAGGTCGGGGCCTACGAGCAGTACTTC
>TRBJ1-1|NA|NA|TRBV5-4
CASSLTQGGAFF
TGTGCCAGCAGCTTGACCCAGGGCGGTGCTTTCTTT
>TRBJ2-7|NA|NA|TRBV10-3
CATRRTDLAYGNEQYF
TGTGCCACCCGTCGTACGGACCTAGCGTACGGAAACGAGCAGTACTTC
>TRBJ1-1|NA|NA|TRBV7-3
CASSLSQGTEAFF
TGTGCCAGCAGCTTAAGTCAAGGCACTGAAGCTTTCTTT
>TRBJ2-3|NA|TRBD2|TRBV19
CASSLGTNRKADTQYF
TGTGCCAGTAGTCTGGGGACTAATCGTAAGGCAGATACGCAGTATTTT
>TRBJ2-3|NA|NA|TRBV7-3
CASSLAGGGQGDTQYF
TGTGCCAGCAGCTTGGCGGGCGGCGGGCAGGGAGATACGCAGTATTTT
>TRBJ1-2|NA|NA|TRBV28
CASTKSGGIGYGYTF
TGTGCCAGCACCAAAAGTGGGGGGATCGGCTATGGCTACACCTTC
>TRBJ2-1|NA|NA|TRBV6-5
CASTIAGRQFF
TGTGCCAGCACCATAGCTGGTCGGCAGTTCTTC
>TRBJ2-3|NA|NA|TRBV6-5
CASSYSGSRTDTQYF
TGTGCCAGCAGTTACTCGGGCAGTCGGACAGATACGCAGTATTTT
>TRBJ2-3|NA|NA|TRBV18
CASAQGTDTQYF
TGTGCCAGCGCCCAGGGCACAGATACGCAGTATTTT
>TRBJ1-1|NA|NA|TRBV7-9
CASSSTDVTEAFF
TGTGCCAGCAGCTCGACAGACGTGACTGAAGCTTTCTTT
>TRBJ2-1|once|NA|TRBV9
CASSPHYGGWLFF
TGTGCCAGCAGCCCCCACTACGGGGGATGGCTGTTCTTC
>TRBJ2-2|NA|TRBD2|TRBV7-2
CASSPVAGVIPGELFF
TGTGCCAGCAGCCCCGTAGCGGGAGTAATCCCTGGGGAGCTGTTTTTT
>TRBJ2-1|once|TRBD2|TRBV28
CASSNLLTGRPEQFF
TGTGCCAGCAGCAACCTTCTCACCGGGAGGCCTGAGCAGTTCTTC
>TRBJ2-2|NA|NA|TRBV9
CARMGFELFF
TGTGCCAGGATGGGTTTTGAGCTGTTTTTT
>TRBJ2-3|NA|NA|TRBV20-1
CSAGTSDTQYF
TGCAGTGCAGGGACTTCAGATACGCAGTATTTT
>TRBJ2-3|NA|TRBD1|TRBV6-4
CASSDGAGGLPDTQYF
TGTGCCAGCAGTGACGGGGCAGGGGGATTGCCAGATACGCAGTATTTT
>TRBJ2-1|NA|NA|TRBV5-1
CASSRLASRIADSYNEQFF
TGCGCCAGCAGCCGCCTCGCATCCCGTATAGCGGATTCCTACAATGAGCAGTTCTTC
>TRBJ1-1|NA|NA|TRBV29-1
CSATGNTEAFF
TGCAGCGCGACAGGGAACACTGAAGCTTTCTTT
>TRBJ2-5|NA|NA|TRBV5-1
CASSLGELGETQYF
TGCGCCAGCAGCTTGGGAGAACTAGGAGAGACCCAGTACTTC